These T cell receptor beta chains were read from a single sample in a study of T cell responses to AZD1222 COVID-19 vaccine. Produced via immunoSEQ multiplex PCR; TCRdb's table is partial and in-frame only. The sample has 100,000 or so clones, 65% to 90% seen once. The specimen comprised peripheral blood, sampled on day 0 of AZD1222 vaccination. The receptors originated from an adult in good health. CDR3s include the opening cysteine and the closing phenylalanine or tryptophan. A D gene is named only where the DNA matches it firmly. Expanded clones are given a class, and other clones once, few, many or no size at all.

clone size,J gene,V gene,D gene,CDR3 DNA,CDR3 protein
NA,TRBJ2-3,TRBV5-6,TRBD2,TGTGCCAGCAGCTTGGGGGAACTTCGGCGGGGGAGCACAGATACGCAGTATTTT,CASSLGELRRGSTDTQYF
NA,TRBJ1-1,TRBV25-1,NA,TGTGCCAGCAGTGAAAGGGGAGGGGTTGGGACTGAAGCTTTCTTT,CASSERGGVGTEAFF
NA,TRBJ1-6,TRBV7-2,TRBD1,TGTGCCAGCAGCCGGGACAGGGGACATAATTCACCCCTCCACTTT,CASSRDRGHNSPLHF
NA,TRBJ2-7,TRBV27,TRBD1,TGTGCCAGCAGTGGCACAGGGGGCCTCGAGCAGTACTTC,CASSGTGGLEQYF
NA,TRBJ1-2,TRBV27,NA,TGTGCCAGCAGTTCCCTCCGGGGCCTTCAAGCTAACTATGGCTACACCTTC,CASSSLRGLQANYGYTF
few,TRBJ2-7,TRBV4-1,NA,TGCGCCAGCAGCCCAATCCCGGGACCGAACTCCTACGAGCAGTACTTC,CASSPIPGPNSYEQYF
NA,TRBJ1-3,TRBV7-9,NA,TGTGCCAGCAGCTTAGCGGGACGGGACACACACTTCTCTGGAAACACCATATATTTT,CASSLAGRDTHFSGNTIYF
NA,TRBJ2-7,TRBV7-2,TRBD1,TGTGCCAGCAGCCTAAGGGGCGGGACAGGGTTCGACGAGCAGTACTTC,CASSLRGGTGFDEQYF
NA,TRBJ2-2,TRBV10-1,TRBD2,TGCGCCAGCAGCAAGGGACTAGCGGGGGGCACCGGGGAGCTGTTTTTT,CASSKGLAGGTGELFF
NA,TRBJ1-5,TRBV27,NA,TGTGCCAGCAGTTTATTAGGGAATAGCAATCAGCCCCAGCATTTT,CASSLLGNSNQPQHF
NA,TRBJ1-2,TRBV2,NA,TGTGCCAGCAGTGCAAGTACAGACGCCTTCTATGGCTACACCTTC,CASSASTDAFYGYTF
NA,TRBJ2-5,TRBV7-6,NA,TGTGCCAGCAGCCCGCGCGCGGAACGGGAGACCCAGTACTTC,CASSPRAERETQYF
NA,TRBJ2-7,TRBV7-9,NA,TGTGCCAGCAGCGAAGACAGGTCCCCCTACGAGCAGTACTTC,CASSEDRSPYEQYF
NA,TRBJ1-1,TRBV15,TRBD1,TGTGCCACCAGCCGGGACAGGGGGTCCACTGAAGCTTTCTTT,CATSRDRGSTEAFF
NA,TRBJ1-2,TRBV7-9,NA,TGTGCCAGCAGCCCCGGACAGAGCGGTAACTATGGCTACACCTTC,CASSPGQSGNYGYTF
NA,TRBJ1-4,TRBV7-8,NA,TGTGCCAGCAGCTCCCAGGAAGAAAAACTGTTTTTT,CASSSQEEKLFF
NA,TRBJ1-5,TRBV5-8,NA,TGTGCCAGCAGCTTACCAACAGGGAATCAGCCCCAGCATTTT,CASSLPTGNQPQHF
NA,TRBJ1-6,TRBV5-5,NA,TGTGCCAGCAGCGTCGTGGCCTCCGGGGACTCACCCCTCCACTTT,CASSVVASGDSPLHF
NA,TRBJ1-2,TRBV25-1,NA,TGTGCCAGCAGTGAATCGGCAGCCTATGGCTACACCTTC,CASSESAAYGYTF
NA,TRBJ1-1,TRBV6-1,NA,TGTGCCAGCAGTGTGGGATATAGGGGGACCTTAAACACTGAAGCTTTCTTT,CASSVGYRGTLNTEAFF
NA,TRBJ2-7,TRBV6-5,NA,TGTGCCAGCAGGAAAGCCGGGACCGTAGCCTACGAGCAGTACTTC,CASRKAGTVAYEQYF
once,TRBJ2-3,TRBV6-4,TRBD1,TGTGCCAGCAGTGACGGGACAGGGGCCCCAGATACGCAGTATTTT,CASSDGTGAPDTQYF
few,TRBJ2-7,TRBV14,NA,TGTGCCAGCAGCAGGGTTCACTACGAGCAGTACTTC,CASSRVHYEQYF
NA,TRBJ1-2,TRBV7-9,NA,TGTGCCAGCAGCTCGGTCACTGGGTACTCCTATGGCTACACCTTC,CASSSVTGYSYGYTF
NA,TRBJ1-1,TRBV6-1,NA,TGTGCCAGCAGTGAAGGTCCGGGTTCGGGCACTGAAGCTTTCTTT,CASSEGPGSGTEAFF
NA,TRBJ1-1,TRBV5-1,TRBD1,TGCGCCAGCAGCGGTCTCGGGACAGGGGACACTGAAGCTTTCTTT,CASSGLGTGDTEAFF
NA,TRBJ2-7,TRBV2,NA,TGTGCCAGCAGCGGACAGACCCCGGCCGAGCAGTACTTC,CASSGQTPAEQYF
NA,TRBJ2-7,TRBV7-2,NA,TGTGCCAGCAGCCTACGCTCTACAGGGTTCTCCTCCTACGAGCAGTACTTC,CASSLRSTGFSSYEQYF
few,TRBJ2-2,TRBV14,NA,TGTGCCAGCAGCGTACAGGGGAACACCGGGGAGCTGTTTTTT,CASSVQGNTGELFF
NA,TRBJ2-5,TRBV18,NA,TGTGCCAGCTCAATGGACCTACAACCCCAAGAGACCCAGTACTTC,CASSMDLQPQETQYF
NA,TRBJ2-1,TRBV27,TRBD2,TGTGCCAGCAGGCCAGCGGGGGCTACCTACAATGAGCAGTTCTTC,CASRPAGATYNEQFF
NA,TRBJ1-1,TRBV11-3,NA,TGTGCCAGCAAACCCCGAGGAGGGCTGAACACTGAAGCTTTCTTT,CASKPRGGLNTEAFF
NA,TRBJ2-7,TRBV10-1,NA,TGCGCCAGCAGTGGGGGGGCTGGCGAGCAGTACTTC,CASSGGAGEQYF
NA,TRBJ2-2,TRBV24-1,NA,TGTGCCACCCGGGGCGGGCCAGGGAATTCGGTCACCGGGGAGCTGTTTTTT,CATRGGPGNSVTGELFF
NA,TRBJ1-1,TRBV2,NA,TGTGCCAGCAGGGTCGGGACTGAGGCTTTCTTT,CASRVGTEAFF
NA,TRBJ2-6,TRBV5-6,NA,TGTGCCAGCAGCTTGGGCAATACGGGGGCCAACGTCCTGACTTTC,CASSLGNTGANVLTF
NA,TRBJ1-2,TRBV4-1,TRBD1,TGCGCCAGCAGCCAAGACGGGACAGGGCGCGGGTTTGGCTATGGCTACACCTTC,CASSQDGTGRGFGYGYTF
NA,TRBJ2-2,TRBV19,NA,TGTGCCAGTAGTTTTCCGAGGATAGAGGGAACCGGGGAGCTGTTTTTT,CASSFPRIEGTGELFF
NA,TRBJ1-5,TRBV6-5,TRBD1,TGTGCCAGCAGTAGCTACAAGACAGGGCAGCCCCAGCATTTT,CASSSYKTGQPQHF
NA,TRBJ1-2,TRBV30,NA,TGTGCCTGGAGTAGGACGGATCTTAACTATGGCTACACCTTC,CAWSRTDLNYGYTF
NA,TRBJ2-3,TRBV5-1,NA,TGCGCCAGCAGCTTGGTTCAGGGTAATGCAGATACGCAGTATTTT,CASSLVQGNADTQYF
NA,TRBJ2-6,TRBV7-3,NA,TGTGCCAGCAGCCCCGGAAGTTCTGGGGCCAACGTCCTGACTTTC,CASSPGSSGANVLTF
NA,TRBJ2-7,TRBV3-1/TRBV3-2,NA,TGTGCCAGCAGCCAATTCGGGGCCGAGCAGTACTTC,CASSQFGAEQYF
NA,TRBJ1-2,TRBV3-1/TRBV3-2,NA,TGTGCCAGCAGCCAACGATGGGCACAGGCCTCAGGATATGGCTACACCTTC,CASSQRWAQASGYGYTF
NA,TRBJ1-3,TRBV18,NA,TGTGCCAGCTCACCACCCGGGGTAACTGGAAACACCATATATTTT,CASSPPGVTGNTIYF
NA,TRBJ1-5,TRBV21-1,NA,TGTGCCAGCAACCCCCGGGACAGCCCGGGGAATAGCAATCAGCCCCAGCATTTT,CASNPRDSPGNSNQPQHF
once,TRBJ1-3,TRBV19,TRBD1,TGTGCCAGTAAAAGGGACAGAACCTCTGGAAACACCATATATTTT,CASKRDRTSGNTIYF
NA,TRBJ1-4,TRBV5-1,TRBD1,TGCGCCAGCAGCGACCCCAGGGGGGGCAGAGAAAAACTGTTTTTT,CASSDPRGGREKLFF
NA,TRBJ2-3,TRBV27,NA,TGTGCCAGCAGTTTTCCCGAGGGGTGTAAACGAAATCAGCCCCAGTATTTT,CASSFPEGCKRNQPQYF
NA,TRBJ1-6,TRBV4-2,NA,TGTGCCAGCAGCCAAGATAAAGGGTCCCCTGCCCACTTT,CASSQDKGSPAHF
NA,TRBJ2-3,TRBV11-2,NA,TGTGCCAGCAGCTTAGTGGGGGGTAATACGCAGTATTTT,CASSLVGGNTQYF
NA,TRBJ1-6,TRBV14,NA,TGTGCCAGCAGCCACCCGGCGGGCAATTCACCCCTCCACTTT,CASSHPAGNSPLHF